The 6 T cell receptor beta chains in this list originate from one sample, sequenced in a study of beta chain features in type 1 diabetes. Expressed TCRB transcripts were sequenced, since all the RNA that had been isolated was reverse transcribed. Clones were read by immunoSEQ multiplex PCR, and TCRdb kept only the in-frame ones, dropping some. The table shows under 450,000 clones, with more than 12% occurring only once. The sequenced material came from naive CD4+ T cells from blood. Receptors were obtained from a woman under 30 in good health.

The chain recombines TRBV5-4 with TRBJ2-2; TRBD1 matches at 8 bases. Germline V CDR1 and CDR2: SGHNT, YYREEE (reference sequence). Trimming cost V 4 bases and J 1 base; bases outside gene matches: 3. This CDR3 is 15 amino acids long. The CDR3 nucleotides read TGTGCCAGCAGCCGGGACAGGAGGAACACCGGGGAGCTGTTTTTT. This codes for CASSRDRRNTGELFF.

This clone turned up a few times. The chain is built from TRBV2 and TRBJ1-1; D is unclear. The CDR3 is made up of 14 amino acids. From germline, CDR1 is SNHLY and CDR2 FYNNEI. Deletions cut 2 bases from V and 3 bases from J, with 10 bases between. This chain's CDR3 is CASSERRVDTEAFF. CDR3 nucleotide sequence: TGTGCCAGCAGTGAAAGGAGGGTCGACACTGAAGCTTTCTTT.

The CDR3, as DNA: TGTGCCAGCAGCCTCCGGGGGGACACTGAAGCTTTCTTT. It specifies CASSLRGDTEAFF. The chain uses TRBV28 and TRBJ1-1, with D possibly matching TRBD1 (5 bases). The CDR3 has 13 residues. Per germline, CDR1 MDHEN and CDR2 SYDVKM. V gave up 6 bases and J gave up 3 bases, with 11 bases separating them.

This clone was found a few times. The rearrangement uses TRBV6-4 and TRBJ2-1; 12 bases align to TRBD2. CDR1 and CDR2 from the germline V gene are MRHNA and SNTAGT. Germline trimming cut 3 bases from V and 3 bases from J; bases unmatched to any gene: 3. This CDR3 is built from 16 residues. The CDR3 region has the DNA TGTGCCAGCAGTGAGCGGGGACTAGCGGGCTACAATGAGCAGTTCTTC. Protein: CASSERGLAGYNEQFF.

In its sample, this clone was seen a few times. The chain links TRBV6-6 to TRBJ2-3; tentative D call: TRBD2 (5 bases). Trimming stripped 0 bases from V and 2 bases from J, with 9 bases between. This CDR3 has 15 residues. Germline V gene data show CDR1 as MNHNY and CDR2 as SVGAGI (reference sequence). This chain's CDR3 is CASSYSTTITDTQYF. In nucleotides, the CDR3 is TGTGCCAGCAGTTACTCGACTACTATCACAGATACGCAGTATTTT.

This clone has more than one count but fewer than ten. The chain is built from TRBV5-6 and TRBJ2-7, with D hard to call. This CDR3 is built from 11 residues. V was trimmed by 3 bases and J by 4 bases, leaving 5 bases between them. CDR1 and CDR2 (germline): SGHDT, YYEEEE. CDR3 amino acids: CASSSRYEQYF. As DNA, the CDR3 is TGTGCCAGCAGCTCTCGTTACGAGCAGTACTTC.